Listed here are 19 T cell receptor beta chains from one sample, sequenced in a study of blood T cells in healthy people across ages. For the second PCR, which ran for about 6 to 11 cycles, a sample-barcoded 5' primer and a J-beta primer mix were used. One entry per CDR3 protein, called by TCRdb with MiXCR from the 5' RACE reads. The table lists approximately 290,000 distinct CDR3 sequences, 25% to 30% of them singletons. Sequences were obtained from blood. These receptors were taken from a woman in her 70s in good health.

This clonotype occurred a few times. The V gene is TRBV6-5, the J gene TRBJ1-4, with a tentative D call TRBD1 (5 bases). Germline lookup yields CDR1 MNHEY and CDR2 SVGAGI. Trimming took off 4 bases at V and 7 bases at J, with 13 bases between the two ends. The CDR3 is 14 amino acids. The CDR3 region is CASSWGRDGEKLFF. For the CDR3, the DNA is TGTGCCAGCAGTTGGGGCAGGGACGGTGAAAAACTGTTTTTT.

The chain links TRBV14 to TRBJ2-3; TRBD1 might be the D (5 bases). The last part of the DNA fits TRBJ1-5 better; the J call may be wrong. CDR1 is SGHDN and CDR2 is FVKESK in the germline V gene. This CDR3 is 13 amino acids long. Here the CDR3 DNA reads TGTGCCAGCAGCTTGCAGGGAACAGATACGCAGCATTTT. Amino acid sequence: CASSLQGTDTQHF.

This clonotype was counted at least ten times. The CDR3 protein is CASSLDGRETQYF. CDR3 sequence (DNA): TGTGCCAGCAGCCTCGATGGAAGAGAGACCCAGTACTTC. V is TRBV7-2 and J is TRBJ2-5, with D unclear. Germline V lookup: CDR1 SGHTA, CDR2 FQGNSA. The V gene lost 5 bases and the J gene lost 4 bases, with 11 bases spanning the gap. This CDR3 has 13 residues.

In this sample, this clonotype turned up many times. The chain has TRBV29-1 and TRBJ2-1; 9 nucleotides agree with TRBD1. J was trimmed by 2 bases and V by 1 base; bases with no gene match: 6. The germline V gene encodes CDR1 SQVTM and CDR2 ANQGSEA. This CDR3 has 16 amino acids. The CDR3 DNA reads as TGCAGCGTTGAAGGTGGGACAGGGTTAACCTACAATGAGCAGTTCTTC. Translation gives CSVEGGTGLTYNEQFF.

The rearrangement links TRBV20-1 to TRBJ2-7; 12 bases fit TRBD2. Gene TRBJ2-1 matches the end of the DNA better, so the J call may be wrong. CDR3 size: 14 residues. The germline V gene has CDR1 DFQATT and CDR2 SNEGSKA (reference sequence). The CDR3: CSALLAGGLNEQFF. CDR3 nucleotide sequence: TGCAGTGCCTTACTAGCGGGAGGCCTCAATGAGCAGTTCTTC.

The gene calls are TRBV20-1 and TRBJ2-7; 12 bases are a match to TRBD2. The end of the DNA aligns better with TRBJ2-1, so the J call may be wrong. In germline, CDR1 is DFQATT, CDR2 SNEGSKA (reference sequence). This CDR3 comprises 13 residues. The CDR3 DNA is TGCAGTGCTAGGGGGACTAGCGGGCGTGAGCAGTTCTTC. Protein: CSARGTSGREQFF.

This clonotype has at least ten counts. This chain joins TRBV20-1 and TRBJ2-7; 10 bases map to TRBD2. This CDR3 region has 14 residues. From germline, CDR1 is DFQATT and CDR2 SNEGSKA (reference sequence). V was pared by 6 bases and J by 1 base, with 6 bases of the junction left unmatched. This CDR3 reads CSARASGRSYEQYF. CDR3 nucleotide sequence: TGCAGTGCGCGGGCTAGCGGGAGATCCTACGAGCAGTACTTC.

This clonotype was counted only a few times. V and J are TRBV7-8 and TRBJ2-2; the D is unclear. This CDR3 is built from 14 residues. The V gene lost 2 bases and the J gene lost 4 bases, with 8 bases spanning the gap. Germline V lookup: CDR1 SGHVS, CDR2 FQNEAQ. CDR3 sequence: CASSLRFLTGELFF. CDR3 nucleotide sequence: TGTGCCAGCAGCTTAAGATTCCTCACCGGGGAGCTGTTTTTT.

In its sample, this clonotype was seen many times. J is TRBJ2-7 and V is TRBV5-1; 10 nucleotides align to TRBD1. The CDR3 loop spans 16 amino acids. Germline V gene sequence: CDR1 SGHRS, CDR2 YFSETQ. Trimming took 0 bases from V and 4 from J; bases not matched to a gene: 7. The CDR3, as DNA: TGCGCCAGCAGCTTGGGTTGGACAGGGGGGAAGTACGAGCAGTACTTC. This sequence encodes CASSLGWTGGKYEQYF.

J is TRBJ1-1 and V is TRBV6-1; D gene ambiguous. Trimming took off 6 bases at V and 3 bases at J, with 11 bases between the two ends. From germline, CDR1 is MNHNS and CDR2 SASEGT. The CDR3 sequence is 13 residues long. For the CDR3, the DNA is TGTGCCAGCAGGCAGGCACGCCACACTGAAGCTTTCTTT. Its protein is CASRQARHTEAFF.

This clonotype was seen a handful of times. The J gene is TRBJ1-6, the V gene TRBV6-1, with 10 bases identical to TRBD1. The CDR3 sequence is 15 residues long. V was pared by 7 bases and J by 7 bases, with 7 bases of the junction left unmatched. Germline V gives CDR1 MNHNS, CDR2 SASEGT. The CDR3 DNA follows: TGTGCCAGCACCCAAGGGGGACAGGGGAATTCACCCCTCCACTTT. Amino acids: CASTQGGQGNSPLHF.

With regard to this clonotype: Just one base apart from a much larger clone, this may be a read error. V is TRBV20-1 and J is TRBJ2-4; D may be TRBD1 (6 bases). Trimming left V 1 base short and J 3 bases short, with 13 bases between. This CDR3 is built from 15 residues. The germline CDR1 and CDR2 sequences are DFQATT and SNEGSKA (reference sequence). The CDR3 loop is CSARAQGLVKNIQYF. In nucleotides, the CDR3 is TGCAGTGCTAGAGCTCAGGGGTTAGTCAAAAACATTCAGTACTTC.

This clonotype was observed at least ten times. This chain links TRBV4-1 with TRBJ1-3; no reliable D call. CDR3 length equals 13 residues. Trimming took off 4 bases at V and 0 bases at J, with 4 bases between the two ends. Germline lookup yields CDR1 MGHRA and CDR2 YSYEKL. The CDR3 protein is CASSRDSGNTIYF. The CDR3 region has the DNA TGCGCCAGCAGCCGGGACTCTGGAAACACCATATATTTT.

The chain employs TRBV21-1 and TRBJ1-1. TRBV21-1 is a pseudogene segment. CDR3 size: 16 residues. The CDR3 DNA reads as TGTGCCAGCAGCAAAGGGGTGACAAGCGGCGGCACTGAAGCTCTCTTT. As protein: CASSKGVTSGGTEALF.

The chain is built from TRBV20-1 and TRBJ2-5; D might be TRBD2 (7 bases). Trimming removed 3 bases at V and 5 bases at J, with 16 bases between. Germline values: CDR1 DFQATT, CDR2 SNEGSKA (reference sequence). The CDR3 covers 14 residues. The CDR3 loop reads CSARIGRGGETQYF. CDR3 in DNA: TGCAGTGCTAGGATTGGAAGGGGGGGGGAGACCCAGTACTTC.

The chain joins TRBV5-1 to TRBJ1-2, with 7 bases lining up with TRBD1. Germline loops: CDR1 SGHRS, CDR2 YFSETQ. The J segment lost 2 bases and the V segment lost 4 bases, leaving 2 bases of the junction unmatched. The CDR3 extends over 13 amino acids. The CDR3 region has the DNA TGCGCCAGCAGCCCGGGACAGAACTATGGCTACACCTTC. Its protein is CASSPGQNYGYTF.

The chain combines TRBV20-1 with TRBJ2-3; TRBD2 agrees at 9 bases. This CDR3 is built from 14 residues. CDR1 DFQATT and CDR2 SNEGSKA come from the germline V gene (reference sequence). As DNA, the CDR3 is TGCAGCGCCTTTAGCGGGAGAGTCACAGATACGCAGTATTTT. Encoded protein: CSAFSGRVTDTQYF.

The rearrangement links TRBV20-1 to TRBJ2-5; 13 bases are shared with TRBD2. Germline V lookup: CDR1 DFQATT, CDR2 SNEGSKA (reference sequence). The trim removed 6 bases at V and 3 bases at J, leaving 4 bases unmatched. The CDR3 loop spans 14 amino acids. The DNA of the CDR3 is TGCAGTGCCATGACTAGCGGGGGGAAAGAGACCCAGTACTTC. This sequence encodes CSAMTSGGKETQYF.

The J gene is TRBJ1-6, the V gene TRBV7-2, with D uncertain. The germline gives CDR1 SGHTA, CDR2 FQGNSA. Trimming shortened V by 3 bases and J by 6 bases, and 9 bases separated the two germline ends. CDR3 length: 14 amino acids. This CDR3 reads CASSFWTGNSPLHF. DNA for the CDR3: TGTGCCAGCAGCTTTTGGACGGGTAATTCACCCCTCCACTTT.